These 23 T cell receptor beta chains share one sample of origin, sequenced in a study of blood T cell repertoires in COVID-19. Sequencing was performed with immunoSEQ multiplex PCR; in TCRdb, only in-frame clones are kept and a portion is missing. The sample includes some 200,000 clones, approximately 86% of them seen just once. Sequenced sample: peripheral blood. Receptor source: a middle-aged man with active or convalescent COVID-19.

This chain joins TRBV28 and TRBJ1-1; D remains unclear. The CDR3 has 15 residues. V lost 1 base, J lost 4 bases, and 13 bases lay in between. In germline, CDR1 is MDHEN, CDR2 SYDVKM. Written as DNA, the CDR3 is TGTGCCAGCAGTTTATCGGGCCGAACTAGCACTGAAGCTTTCTTT. Translating gives CASSLSGRTSTEAFF.

DNA of the CDR3: TGTGCCAGCAGCTTGGCTGGACAGGGTACTGTCACCGGGGAGCTGTTTTTT. The encoded protein is CASSLAGQGTVTGELFF. The J gene is TRBJ2-2, the V gene TRBV5-6; 8 bases line up with TRBD1. The CDR3 sequence is 17 residues long. Looked up from germline, CDR1 is SGHDT and CDR2 is YYEEEE. Germline trimming cut 0 bases from V and 4 bases from J; bases unmatched to any gene: 8.

The chain has TRBV27 and TRBJ1-1, with D maybe TRBD1 (5 bases). Trimming shortened V by 1 base and J by 4 bases, and 13 bases separated the two germline ends. The CDR3 sequence is 15 residues long. Looked up from germline, CDR1 is MNHEY and CDR2 is SMNVEV (reference sequence). In nucleotides, the CDR3 is TGTGCCAGCAGTTTATTTGGGGGAGGAAGCACTGAAGCTTTCTTT. It translates to CASSLFGGGSTEAFF.

This rearrangement joins TRBV28 to TRBJ1-5; the D gene is possibly TRBD1 (5 bases). CDR1 is MDHEN and CDR2 is SYDVKM in the germline V gene. This CDR3 spans 12 amino acids. The V gene lost 8 bases and the J gene lost 5 bases, with 10 bases spanning the gap. CDR3 residues: CASQWGDQPQHF. In DNA form, the CDR3 reads TGTGCCAGCCAGTGGGGGGATCAGCCCCAGCATTTT. The whole variable domain, remainder taken from reference TRBV28 and TRBJ1-5, is DVKVTQSSRYLVKRTGEKVFLECVQDMDHENMFWYRQDPGLGLRLIYFSYDVKMKEKGDIPEGYSVSREKKERFSLILESASTNQTSMYLCASQWGDQPQHFGDGTRLSIL.

This chain uses TRBV3-1 (or the pseudogene TRBV3-2) with TRBJ2-7; D is undetermined. This CDR3 is built from 12 residues. Looked up from germline, CDR1 is LGHDT and CDR2 is YNNKEL (reference sequence). Trimming stripped 4 bases from V and 0 bases from J, with 4 bases between. The CDR3 DNA is TGTGCCAGCAGCCTTAGCTCCTACGAGCAGTACTTC. This sequence encodes CASSLSSYEQYF.

This clone was found once. This chain links TRBV11-1 with TRBJ2-2; D may be TRBD2 (6 bases). Trimming took off 1 base at V and 6 bases at J, with 9 bases between the two ends. The CDR3 contains 14 residues. Germline lookup yields CDR1 SGHAT and CDR2 FQDESV (reference sequence). CDR3 amino acids: CASSLDRRAGELFF. As DNA, the CDR3 is TGTGCCAGCAGCTTAGATAGGAGGGCCGGGGAGCTGTTTTTT.

The chain couples TRBV5-1 to TRBJ1-1; TRBD1 aligns across 7 bases. The V gene's germline CDR1 is SGHRS and CDR2 YFSETQ. This CDR3 has 14 amino acids. Losses at the gene ends were 6 bases for V and 0 bases for J; bases not matched to a gene: 5. CDR3 in amino acids: CASNAGGLNTEAFF. The CDR3 DNA sequence: TGCGCCAGCAACGCAGGGGGACTGAACACTGAAGCTTTCTTT. The full variable domain, with the rest looked up from reference TRBV5-1 and TRBJ1-1, is KAGVTQTPRYLIKTRGQQVTLSCSPISGHRSVSWYQQTPGQGLQFLFEYFSETQRNKGNFPGRFSGRQFSNSRSEMNVSTLELGDSALYLCASNAGGLNTEAFFGQGTRLTVV.

The rearrangement links TRBV11-2 to TRBJ1-6, with a tentative D call TRBD1 (5 bases). The V and J ends lost 2 bases and 10 bases respectively, with 9 bases between them. The germline V gene encodes CDR1 SGHAT and CDR2 FQNNGV. This CDR3 is built from 13 residues. The CDR3 region is CASSLLGGSPLHF. CDR3 sequence (DNA): TGTGCCAGCAGCTTACTCGGGGGATCACCCCTCCACTTT.

The genes are TRBV6-1 and TRBJ2-7; 9 nucleotides line up with TRBD1. Germline CDR1 reads MNHNS; CDR2 reads SASEGT. This CDR3 has 16 residues. V trimming: 4 bases; J trimming: 3 bases; junction bases outside the gene matches: 10. CDR3: CASSVFAGQGVYEQYF. Written as DNA, the CDR3 is TGTGCCAGCAGTGTTTTTGCGGGACAGGGCGTCTACGAGCAGTACTTC.

The chain uses TRBV6-1 and TRBJ1-1, with TRBD1 matching 8 bases. Germline V gives CDR1 MNHNS, CDR2 SASEGT. The V and J ends lost 3 bases and 1 base, in that order; junction bases with no gene match: 4. The CDR3 is made up of 15 amino acids. The CDR3 protein is CASSDRGHPNTEAFF. CDR3 DNA: TGTGCCAGCAGTGACAGGGGGCATCCGAACACTGAAGCTTTCTTT.

V is TRBV3-1 (or the pseudogene TRBV3-2) and J is TRBJ1-2; D is perhaps TRBD1 (6 bases). This CDR3 is 14 amino acids long. CDR1 LGHDT and CDR2 YNNKEL come from the germline V gene (reference sequence). Trimming took off 4 bases at V and 4 bases at J, with 13 bases between the two ends. The DNA for the CDR3 is TGTGCCAGCAGCCTAGGGGGGGAGGGCTATGGCTACACCTTC. It translates to CASSLGGEGYGYTF.

Of note for this clone: An end of the junction differs from the germline gene, which may be a read error. The chain combines TRBV10-3 with TRBJ2-1, with a tentative D call TRBD1 (6 bases). In germline, CDR1 is ENHRY, CDR2 SYGVKD. This CDR3 is 11 amino acids long. CDR3 nucleotide sequence: TGTGCCATCAGTAACGGACAGTACGGGGTCTTC. This codes for CAISNGQYGVF.

This chain joins TRBV7-9 and TRBJ2-1, with 9 bases aligning to TRBD1. The V gene end was trimmed by 5 bases and the J gene end by 3 bases; junction bases not matched to a gene: 5. This CDR3 comprises 15 residues. Per the germline V gene, CDR1 is SEHNR and CDR2 is FQNEAQ (reference sequence). DNA of the CDR3: TGTGCCAGCAGCACGGACAGGGGCCGCTACAATGAGCAGTTCTTC. It is translated as CASSTDRGRYNEQFF.

This chain uses TRBV19 with TRBJ2-3; D is perhaps TRBD1 (5 bases). Trimming left V 2 bases short and J 4 bases short, with 13 bases between. Germline V CDR1 and CDR2: LNHDA, SQIVND (reference sequence). The CDR3 runs 15 residues. The CDR3 nucleotides are TGTGCCAGTAGTATATACTGGCAGGGATCAGATACGCAGTATTTT. Its translation is CASSIYWQGSDTQYF. The full variable domain, its missing parts supplied by reference TRBV19 and TRBJ2-3, is DGGITQSPKYLFRKEGQNVTLSCEQNLNHDAMYWYRQDPGQGLRLIYYSQIVNDFQKGDIAEGYSVSREKKESFPLTVTSAQKNPTAFYLCASSIYWQGSDTQYFGPGTRLTVL.

This chain connects TRBV9 to TRBJ1-4; TRBD1 is a possible D gene (5 bases). This CDR3 contains 14 residues. V was trimmed by 3 bases and J by 8 bases, leaving 14 bases between them. Looked up from germline, CDR1 is SGDLS and CDR2 is YYNGEE. The CDR3 DNA reads as TGTGCCAGCAGCGCGGTAGGGGCGGAGGAAAAACTGTTTTTT. It codes for CASSAVGAEEKLFF.

This clone was counted between two and nine times. The CDR3 nucleotides are TGTGCCAGCAGTCACAGGGACAGGGGCAATTCACCCCTCCACTTT. This translates into CASSHRDRGNSPLHF. V usage is TRBV6-6 and J usage is TRBJ1-6, with 10 bases identical to TRBD1. Losses at the gene ends were 5 bases for V and 7 bases for J; bases not matched to a gene: 5. CDR3 length equals 15 residues. Germline V lookup: CDR1 MNHNY, CDR2 SVGAGI (reference sequence).

The CDR3: CASTRSGGGEQYF. DNA of the CDR3: TGTGCCAGCACCCGGTCGGGGGGAGGAGAGCAGTACTTC. V is TRBV27 and J is TRBJ2-7, with TRBD2 identical over 7 bases. The V gene end was trimmed by 7 bases and the J gene end by 7 bases; junction bases not matched to a gene: 10. Germline assignment: CDR1 MNHEY and CDR2 SMNVEV (reference sequence). This CDR3 is 13 amino acids long.

V gene TRBV20-1 combines with J gene TRBJ2-1; weak D call: TRBD1 (7 bases). Trimming pared 3 bases from V and 1 base from J, leaving 16 bases between. The CDR3 is 16 amino acids. Germline values: CDR1 DFQATT, CDR2 SNEGSKA (reference sequence). CDR3 loop: CSASRQGGRSYNEQFF. DNA for the CDR3: TGCAGTGCTAGTCGACAGGGAGGAAGGTCCTACAATGAGCAGTTCTTC.

This chain uses TRBV7-6 with TRBJ1-4; possible D gene TRBD1, 6 bases. Trimming removed 5 bases from V and 4 bases from J, with 20 bases in between. The CDR3 has 17 residues. Germline lookup yields CDR1 SGHVS and CDR2 FNYEAQ. CDR3 region: CASSDDVTGLDNEKLFF. The CDR3 DNA reads as TGTGCCAGCAGCGATGACGTCACAGGGCTTGATAATGAAAAACTGTTTTTT.

CDR3 in amino acids: CASSAAWRSGQFF. The CDR3 DNA reads as TGTGCCAGCAGTGCAGCTTGGAGAAGTGGGCAGTTCTTC. The chain couples TRBV6-1 to TRBJ2-1; no firm D call. The CDR3 is 13 residues long. Per the germline V gene, CDR1 is MNHNS and CDR2 is SASEGT. Trimming stripped 4 bases from V and 12 bases from J, with 16 bases between.

The rearrangement joins TRBV7-9 to TRBJ1-2, with unresolved D. The CDR3 extends over 14 amino acids. In germline, CDR1 is SEHNR, CDR2 FQNEAQ (reference sequence). V shed 0 bases and J shed 3 bases, with 8 bases lying between them. The CDR3, as DNA: TGTGCCAGCAGCTTAGCGTATCCAGACTATGGCTACACCTTC. Amino acid sequence: CASSLAYPDYGYTF.

This chain links TRBV11-3 with TRBJ1-1; 7 bases agree with TRBD1. J gave up 5 bases and V 5 bases, and 8 bases lay outside the gene matches. Germline lookup yields CDR1 SGHNT and CDR2 YENEEA. CDR3 length: 14 residues. CDR3 nucleotide sequence: TGTGCCAGCAGCGACAGGGTAGGGTATACTGAAGCTTTCTTT. This gives the protein CASSDRVGYTEAFF.

This clone came up a few times. CDR3 loop: CASSDIAIYEQYF. Here the CDR3 DNA reads TGTGCCAGCAGTGACATAGCTATCTACGAGCAGTACTTC. The chain couples TRBV2 to TRBJ2-7; the D is unclear. Germline V gene lookup returns CDR1 SNHLY and CDR2 FYNNEI. The CDR3 has 13 residues. Trimming cost V 3 bases and J 3 bases, with 9 bases left between them. The variable domain in full, with the rest retrieved from reference TRBV2 and TRBJ2-7, is EPEVTQTPSHQVTQMGQEVILRCVPISNHLYFYWYRQILGQKVEFLVSFYNNEISEKSEIFDDQFSVERPDGSNFTLKIRSTKLEDSAMYFCASSDIAIYEQYFGPGTRLTVT.